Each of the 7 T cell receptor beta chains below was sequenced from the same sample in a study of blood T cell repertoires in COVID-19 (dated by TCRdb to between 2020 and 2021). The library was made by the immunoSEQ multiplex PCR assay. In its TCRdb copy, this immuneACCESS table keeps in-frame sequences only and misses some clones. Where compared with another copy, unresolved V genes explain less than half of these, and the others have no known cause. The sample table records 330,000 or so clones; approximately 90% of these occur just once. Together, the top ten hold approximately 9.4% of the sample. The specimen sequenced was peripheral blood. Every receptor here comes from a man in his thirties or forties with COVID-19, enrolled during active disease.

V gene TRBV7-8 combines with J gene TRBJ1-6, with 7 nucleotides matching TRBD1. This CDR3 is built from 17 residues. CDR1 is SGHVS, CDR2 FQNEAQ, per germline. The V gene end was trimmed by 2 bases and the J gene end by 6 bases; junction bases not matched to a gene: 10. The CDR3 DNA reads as TGTGCCAGCAGCTTAATGGGACAGCAAACCACTAATTCACCCCTCCACTTT. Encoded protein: CASSLMGQQTTNSPLHF.

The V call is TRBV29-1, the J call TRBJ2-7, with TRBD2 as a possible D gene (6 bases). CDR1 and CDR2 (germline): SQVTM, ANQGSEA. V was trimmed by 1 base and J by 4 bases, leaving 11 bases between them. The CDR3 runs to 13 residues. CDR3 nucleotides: TGCAGCGTTGAAGTTGGGGGGAGTTACGAGCAGTACTTC. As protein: CSVEVGGSYEQYF.

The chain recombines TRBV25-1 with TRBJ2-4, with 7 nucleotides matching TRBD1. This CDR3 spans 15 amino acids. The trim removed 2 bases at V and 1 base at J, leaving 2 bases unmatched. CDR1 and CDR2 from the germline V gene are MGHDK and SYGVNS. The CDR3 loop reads CASSEPTGAKNIQYF. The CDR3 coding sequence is TGTGCCAGCAGTGAACCGACAGGGGCCAAAAACATTCAGTACTTC.

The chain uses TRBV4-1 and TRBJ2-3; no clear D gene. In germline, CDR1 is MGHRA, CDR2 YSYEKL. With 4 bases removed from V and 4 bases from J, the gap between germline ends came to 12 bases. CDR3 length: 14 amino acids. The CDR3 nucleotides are TGCGCCAGCAGCCCTCCCTCCCGGTCAGATACGCAGTATTTT. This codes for CASSPPSRSDTQYF.

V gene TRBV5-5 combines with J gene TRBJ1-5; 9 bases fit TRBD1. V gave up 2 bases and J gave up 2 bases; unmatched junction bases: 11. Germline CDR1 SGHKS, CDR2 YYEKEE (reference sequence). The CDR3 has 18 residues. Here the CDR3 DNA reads TGTGCCAGCAGCTTTCCGGGACAGGGTGGATTTGGCAATCAGCCCCAGCATTTT. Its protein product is CASSFPGQGGFGNQPQHF.

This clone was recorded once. The chain's CDR3 is CASSLKTGTHNTGELFF. DNA of the CDR3: TGTGCCAGCAGCTTAAAGACCGGGACACACAACACCGGGGAGCTGTTTTTT. This chain connects TRBV7-3 to TRBJ2-2; D perhaps matches TRBD1 (6 bases). Germline CDR1 SGHTA, CDR2 FQGTGA. The CDR3 has 17 residues. Trimming took 1 base from V and 2 from J, leaving 14 bases between them.

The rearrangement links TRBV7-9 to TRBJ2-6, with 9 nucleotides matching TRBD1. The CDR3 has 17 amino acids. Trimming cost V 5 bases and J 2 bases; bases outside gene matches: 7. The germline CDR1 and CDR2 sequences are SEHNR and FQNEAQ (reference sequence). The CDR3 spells CASSHGQGNPGANVLTF. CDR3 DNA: TGTGCCAGCAGCCACGGACAGGGGAACCCTGGGGCCAACGTCCTGACTTTC.